A single sample gave rise to the 27 T cell receptor beta chains below, sequenced in a study of shared clonotypes between healthy human individuals. Profiling relied on immunoSEQ multiplex PCR, and the TCRdb table lists in-frame clones only, not all of them. The sample contains some 530,000 clones, roughly 80% of which appear only once. The sequenced sample was PBMCs. Source of these receptors: a woman aged 40 to 50 in good health. Some clones in this sample may be carry-over from other donors' samples.

The CDR3 region is CASSFYAGTANTGELFF. The CDR3 DNA sequence: TGTGCCAGCAGTTTTTATGCTGGGACAGCCAACACCGGGGAGCTGTTTTTT. The chain uses TRBV27 and TRBJ2-2, with 7 positions matching TRBD1. The CDR3 runs to 17 residues. Germline CDR1 is MNHEY and CDR2 is SMNVEV (reference sequence). The V segment lost 3 bases and the J segment 2 bases; nucleotides outside the gene matches: 9.

This clone has only a few counts. This chain joins TRBV2 and TRBJ1-2; TRBD1 matches 9 bases. V shed 7 bases and J 1 base; nucleotides not matched to a gene: 4. Germline V gene data show CDR1 as SNHLY and CDR2 as FYNNEI. CDR3 length: 14 residues. Here the CDR3 reads CASNRQGGNYGYTF. In DNA form, the CDR3 reads TGTGCCAGCAATCGACAGGGGGGTAACTATGGCTACACCTTC.

V and J are TRBV28 and TRBJ2-7; 10 nucleotides match TRBD1. The J segment lost 3 bases and the V segment lost 4 bases, leaving 9 bases of the junction unmatched. The germline gives CDR1 MDHEN, CDR2 SYDVKM. The CDR3 spans 16 residues. The CDR3 DNA reads as TGTGCCAGCAGTTATTTTTCAGGACAGGGGGGCTACGAGCAGTACTTC. Translation gives CASSYFSGQGGYEQYF.

The rearrangement uses TRBV7-3 and TRBJ2-1; 11 bases match TRBD1. This CDR3 has 17 amino acids. The germline V gene encodes CDR1 SGHTA and CDR2 FQGTGA. Trimming took 2 bases from V and 5 from J; bases not matched to a gene: 8. The CDR3: CASSLLPGQGGNNEQFF. The CDR3 nucleotides are TGTGCCAGCAGCTTACTGCCGGGACAGGGGGGTAACAATGAGCAGTTCTTC.

Of note for this clone: An end of the junction differs from the germline gene, which may be a read error. The V call is TRBV27, the J call TRBJ2-7; possible D gene TRBD1, 5 bases. The germline CDR1 and CDR2 sequences are MNHEY and SMNVEV (reference sequence). The CDR3 totals 12 residues. As DNA, the CDR3 is TGTGCCAGCAGTCCACCAGGGCGTGTGCAGTGCTTC. It codes for CASSPPGRVQCF.

The chain carries TRBV7-2 and TRBJ2-5; perhaps TRBD2 as D (6 bases). CDR1 SGHTA and CDR2 FQGNSA come from the germline V gene. The CDR3 is 12 amino acids. V gave up 7 bases and J gave up 9 bases, with 15 bases separating them. CDR3 coding DNA: TGTGCCAGCACCCTCGGCGAGCGGGCCCAGTACTTC. Protein: CASTLGERAQYF.

The CDR3 DNA reads TGCGCCAGCAGCTTCCAGGCTAGCGGCACCTACGAGCAGTACTTC. As protein: CASSFQASGTYEQYF. The chain combines TRBV5-1 with TRBJ2-7; 7 bases are shared with TRBD2. The CDR3 extends over 15 amino acids. Losses at the gene ends were 2 bases for V and 2 bases for J; bases not matched to a gene: 7. From germline, CDR1 is SGHRS and CDR2 YFSETQ.

In regard to this clone: Given a much more abundant clone one base away, this may be a read error. The chain joins TRBV7-8 to TRBJ1-1, with D perhaps TRBD1 (5 bases). Germline CDR1 and CDR2: SGHVS and FQNEAQ. The CDR3 runs 14 residues. Trimming took off 2 bases at V and 7 bases at J, with 14 bases between the two ends. DNA for the CDR3: TGTGCCAGCAGCTTACAGGGAGGTATCATTGAAGCTTTCTTT. Residues: CASSLQGGIIEAFF.

This chain connects TRBV10-1 to TRBJ2-1, with D perhaps matching TRBD1 (6 bases). Germline V gene lookup returns CDR1 WNHNN and CDR2 SYGVQD (reference sequence). The CDR3 totals 15 residues. V was clipped by 0 bases and J by 3 bases, with 9 bases between them. CDR3: CASSESKGGYNEQFF. The CDR3 DNA reads as TGCGCCAGCAGTGAGTCCAAAGGGGGCTACAATGAGCAGTTCTTC.

The chain joins TRBV7-2 to TRBJ2-6; no clear D gene. Germline lookup yields CDR1 SGHTA and CDR2 FQGNSA. The length of the CDR3 is 17 residues. Trimming left V 0 bases short and J 0 bases short, with 9 bases between. The chain's CDR3 is CASSLALGNSGANVLTF. As DNA, the CDR3 is TGTGCCAGCAGCTTAGCGCTAGGTAACTCTGGGGCCAACGTCCTGACTTTC.

CDR3 bases: TGTGCCAGCTCACCACCGAGAAGTCGGGCTAGCGGGAACACCGGGGAGCTGTTTTTT. Translating gives CASSPPRSRASGNTGELFF. The chain joins TRBV18 to TRBJ2-2; 7 bases align to TRBD2. Per the germline V gene, CDR1 is KGHSH and CDR2 is LQKENI. The V segment lost 0 bases and the J segment 1 base; nucleotides outside the gene matches: 11. The CDR3 extends over 19 amino acids.

This clone was found a few times. V gene TRBV2 combines with J gene TRBJ2-7, with D unresolved. Germline CDR1 is SNHLY and CDR2 is FYNNEI. V was pared by 3 bases and J by 7 bases, with 7 bases between. This CDR3 is built from 11 residues. The CDR3 nucleotides are TGTGCCAGCAGTGATTGGGTAGAGCAGTACTTC. It translates to CASSDWVEQYF.

The chain employs TRBV7-9 and TRBJ1-2; TRBD1 might be the D (5 bases). CDR1 is SEHNR and CDR2 is FQNEAQ in the germline V gene (reference sequence). V dropped 1 base and J dropped 0 bases, with 21 bases sitting between them. The CDR3 loop spans 19 amino acids. CDR3 DNA sequence: TGTGCCAGCAGCTTAGGATTGGGGCTGGCCGCTCCGACTAACTATGGCTACACCTTC. Translation gives CASSLGLGLAAPTNYGYTF.

This clone was counted a single time. The chain combines TRBV6-5 with TRBJ2-2; the match to TRBD1 covers 7 bases. Germline loops: CDR1 MNHEY, CDR2 SVGAGI. This CDR3 has 15 residues. V gave up 6 bases and J gave up 0 bases; unmatched junction bases: 4. The CDR3 sequence is CASRSGTANTGELFF. CDR3 bases: TGTGCCAGCAGGTCCGGGACAGCGAACACCGGGGAGCTGTTTTTT.

J is TRBJ2-2 and V is TRBV4-1; a possible D gene is TRBD1 (6 bases). V gave up 4 bases and J gave up 4 bases, with 10 bases separating them. CDR1 and CDR2 from the germline V gene are MGHRA and YSYEKL. This CDR3 has 14 residues. CDR3 region: CASSRGQITGELFF. CDR3 coding DNA: TGCGCCAGCAGCCGCGGACAGATCACCGGGGAGCTGTTTTTT.

The chain links TRBV2 to TRBJ2-2; TRBD2 agrees at 11 bases. The J segment lost 6 bases and the V segment lost 4 bases, leaving 4 bases of the junction unmatched. Germline loops: CDR1 SNHLY, CDR2 FYNNEI. The CDR3 covers 15 residues. CDR3 amino acids: CASSGLAGSAGELFF. CDR3 coding DNA: TGTGCCAGCAGTGGACTAGCGGGATCTGCCGGGGAGCTGTTTTTT.

Turning to this clone: One base separates it from a far larger clone, so it is likely a read error. Other DNA sequences in this sample translate to the same CDR3. The DNA of the CDR3 is TGTGCCAGCAGCCGGATCGGACAGGGGGCCTCTGAAGCTTTCTTT. Its protein product is CASSRIGQGASEAFF. The gene calls are TRBV7-7 and TRBJ1-1; 11 positions agree with TRBD1. The CDR3 is 15 residues long. Germline CDR1 reads SSHAT; CDR2 reads FNYEAQ (reference sequence). The V segment lost 5 bases and the J segment 6 bases; nucleotides outside the gene matches: 8.

As concerns this clone: Being one base from a much bigger clone, this may be a read error. The chain joins TRBV5-8 to TRBJ1-2; maybe TRBD1 (6 bases). The ends were cut back, 2 bases at V and 8 bases at J, with 22 bases in the middle. The germline V gene has CDR1 SGHTS and CDR2 YDEGEE. The CDR3 totals 16 residues. The CDR3 DNA reads TGTGCCAGCAGCTTTTCTGGACAGAGCCTAAAGGGAGGCTACACCTTC. It yields the protein CASSFSGQSLKGGYTF. The variable domain in full, completed from reference TRBV5-8 and TRBJ1-2, reads EAGVTQSPTHLIKTRGQQATLRCSPISGHTSVYWYQQALGLGLQFLLWYDEGEERNRGNFPPRFSGRQFPNYSSELNVNALELEDSALYLCASSFSGQSLKGGYTFGSGTRLTVV.

V is TRBV5-4 and J is TRBJ2-3; TRBD2 agrees at 7 bases. CDR3 length equals 16 residues. Germline CDR1 is SGHNT and CDR2 is YYREEE (reference sequence). After removal of 2 bases from V and 1 base from J, the junction contained 7 bases not matched to a gene. In DNA form, the CDR3 reads TGTGCCAGCAGCTTAGAGTACAGCGGGGGCACAGATACGCAGTATTTT. Protein sequence: CASSLEYSGGTDTQYF.

Comment on this clone: This may stem from a read error, because a much larger clone lies one nucleotide away. The rearrangement links TRBV28 to TRBJ2-2; D is ambiguous. This CDR3 is 17 amino acids long. Germline values: CDR1 MDHEN, CDR2 SYDVKM. Trimming removed 5 bases at V and 2 bases at J, with 18 bases between. The chain's CDR3 is CASSPFPVTRNTGELFF. CDR3 coding DNA: TGTGCCAGCAGTCCCTTTCCCGTGACAAGAAACACCGGGGAGCTGTTTTTT.

For this clone: A far larger clone is one base from this, pointing to a likely read error. CDR3 amino acids: CASSPRAYTGEMFF. CDR3 DNA sequence: TGTGCCAGCAGCCCTAGGGCGTACACCGGGGAGATGTTTTTT. V gene TRBV7-9 combines with J gene TRBJ2-2, with D possibly matching TRBD2 (5 bases). Germline V gives CDR1 SEHNR, CDR2 FQNEAQ (reference sequence). This CDR3 has 14 residues.

Concerning this clone: This likely came from a read error, as a far larger clone is one base away. The rearrangement joins TRBV7-9 to TRBJ2-7, with 8 bases identical to TRBD1. Trimming cost V 0 bases and J 3 bases; bases outside gene matches: 16. CDR1 and CDR2 (germline): SEHNR, FQNEAQ (reference sequence). The CDR3 contains 19 residues. The CDR3 protein is CASSLAVRTGGLGFYEQYF. The CDR3 coding sequence is TGTGCCAGCAGCTTAGCGGTGAGAACAGGGGGACTGGGGTTCTACGAGCAGTACTTC.

The CDR3 nucleotides read TGTGCCAGTAGTCCACATGGAATAAACTACGAGCAGTACTTC. Its translation is CASSPHGINYEQYF. The rearrangement joins TRBV19 to TRBJ2-7; D call uncertain. V lost 5 bases, J lost 3 bases, and 14 bases lay in between. The CDR3 is made up of 14 amino acids. CDR1 and CDR2 from the germline V gene are LNHDA and SQIVND (reference sequence).

To note about this clone: This probably arose from a read error, given a far larger clone one base away. Different DNA sequences within this sample yield the same CDR3. This chain uses TRBV4-2 with TRBJ2-6; TRBD2 agrees at 7 bases. CDR3 size: 17 residues. Germline CDR1 LGHNA, CDR2 YNFKEQ. Written as DNA, the CDR3 is TGTGCCAGCAGCCAAGATGCGGGGGTAGCTGGGGCTAACGTCCTGACTTTC. This encodes CASSQDAGVAGANVLTF.

Comment on this clone: A read error likely explains this, since a far larger clone differs by one base. The sample holds other DNA sequences that translate to the same CDR3. V and J are TRBV10-1 and TRBJ1-2, with D perhaps matching TRBD1 (6 bases). The CDR3 sequence is 14 residues long. The germline gives CDR1 WNHNN, CDR2 SYGVQD (reference sequence). CDR3 protein: CASSEEQGDYGYTF. The CDR3 DNA follows: TGCGCCAGTAGTGAGGAACAGGGAGACTATGGCTACACCTTC.

This sequence joins TRBV23-1 and TRBJ2-2, with 10 positions matching TRBD1. TRBV23-1 is annotated as an ORF whose role is uncertain. Losses at the gene ends were 7 bases for V and 6 bases for J; bases not matched to a gene: 8. There are 15 residues in the CDR3. The CDR3 loop is CASIQRQGASGELFF. CDR3 DNA sequence: TGCGCCAGCATCCAAAGACAGGGGGCGTCCGGGGAGCTGTTTTTT.

The chain uses TRBV6-4 and TRBJ2-3, with 9 nucleotides matching TRBD2. The CDR3 has 14 amino acids. The junction had 4 bases not matched to a gene; V was cut back by 5 bases and J by 4 bases. Germline CDR1 and CDR2: MRHNA and SNTAGT. As DNA, the CDR3 is TGTGCCAGCAGTCAAGCGGGAGGATCAGATACGCAGTATTTT. It specifies CASSQAGGSDTQYF.